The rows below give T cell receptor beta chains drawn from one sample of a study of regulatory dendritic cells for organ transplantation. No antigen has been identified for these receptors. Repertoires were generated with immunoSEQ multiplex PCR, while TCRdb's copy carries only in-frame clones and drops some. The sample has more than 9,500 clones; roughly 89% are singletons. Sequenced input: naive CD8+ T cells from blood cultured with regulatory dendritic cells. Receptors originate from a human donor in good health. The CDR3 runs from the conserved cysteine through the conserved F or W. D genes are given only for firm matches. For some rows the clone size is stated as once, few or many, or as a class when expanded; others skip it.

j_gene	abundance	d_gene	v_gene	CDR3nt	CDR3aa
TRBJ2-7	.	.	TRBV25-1	TGTGCCAGCAGTGAAAGCGCGGAGGGGTCCTACGAGCAGTACTTC	CASSESAEGSYEQYF
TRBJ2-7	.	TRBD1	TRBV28	TGTGCCAGCAGGCCTACAGGGGGTTCTTGGGAGCAGTACTTC	CASRPTGGSWEQYF
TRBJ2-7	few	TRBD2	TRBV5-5	TGTGCCAGCAGCTTATTTAGCGGGAGGCTTGGCTACGAGCAGTACTTC	CASSLFSGRLGYEQYF
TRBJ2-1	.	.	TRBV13	TGTGCCAGCAGCTCTCCAGCGGTCGCCTACAATGAGCAGTTCTTC	CASSSPAVAYNEQFF
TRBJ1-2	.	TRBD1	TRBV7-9	TGTGCCAGCAGCCCGAGACTCCGGGACAGGGGATCCCGCTATGGCTACACCTTC	CASSPRLRDRGSRYGYTF
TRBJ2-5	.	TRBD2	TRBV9	TGTGCCAGCAGCCGACCGGGGGGAGAGACCCAGTACTTC	CASSRPGGETQYF
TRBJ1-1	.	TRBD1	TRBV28	TGTGCCAGCGAACCCACAGGGGACACTGAAGCTTTCTTT	CASEPTGDTEAFF
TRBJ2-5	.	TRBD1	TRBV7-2	TGTGCCAGCAGCTCGGACAGGGCGGTAGAGACCCAGTACTTC	CASSSDRAVETQYF
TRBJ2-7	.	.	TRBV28	TGTGCCAGCAGTGACGCCCCAGGCTGGACGGGCGAGCAGTACTTC	CASSDAPGWTGEQYF
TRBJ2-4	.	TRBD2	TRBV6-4	TGTGCCAGCAGTGAACAAAGCGGGGGTGGAAACATTCAGTACTTC	CASSEQSGGGNIQYF
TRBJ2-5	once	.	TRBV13	TGTGCCAGCAGCTTCCCTATCGAAACCGAGGAGACCCAGTACTTC	CASSFPIETEETQYF
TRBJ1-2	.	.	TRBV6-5	TGTGCCAGCAGAGACACAGGGAATCAGCGCTATGGCTACACCTTC	CASRDTGNQRYGYTF
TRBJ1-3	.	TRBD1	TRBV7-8	TGTGCCAGCAGCTTTCCAAAAGACAGGGGAGCTGGAAACACCATATATTTT	CASSFPKDRGAGNTIYF
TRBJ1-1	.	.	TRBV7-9	TGTGCCAGCAGCGCCTCGGGGGGACCGGTTTTTTTCTTT	CASSASGGPVFFF